The rows below give T cell receptor beta chains drawn from one sample of a study of STAT3 mutations in large granular lymphocyte leukemia. Profiling relied on immunoSEQ multiplex PCR, and the TCRdb table lists in-frame clones only, not all of them. Of tens of thousands of clones listed, around 88% are singletons. The specimen sequenced was peripheral blood mononuclear cells. The receptors here all came from a man aged 55 to 70 with T-cell large granular lymphocyte leukemia. Some clones in this sample may be carry-over from other donors' samples. CDR3s include the opening cysteine and the closing phenylalanine or tryptophan. Each record gives: clone size, J gene, D gene, V gene, CDR3 DNA, CDR3 protein. D genes are given only for firm matches. Only part of the rows carry a size: once, few, many, or a class if the clone is expanded.

>NA|TRBJ2-7|NA|TRBV7-9
TGTGCCAGCAGCGACGGAACCTACGAGCAGTACTTC
CASSDGTYEQYF
>NA|TRBJ2-5|TRBD2|TRBV7-2
TGTGCCAGCAGTCAACCAGCGGGAGTCGAGACCCAGTACTTC
CASSQPAGVETQYF
>NA|TRBJ1-2|NA|TRBV5-1
TGCGCCAGCAGCCCTCCTTTTGCGGGGGCTGGCTATGGCTACACCTTC
CASSPPFAGAGYGYTF
>NA|TRBJ2-7|NA|TRBV29-1
TGCAGCGTTGAAAGGGGTGGCGAGCAGTACTTC
CSVERGGEQYF
>NA|TRBJ2-7|TRBD2|TRBV4-1
TGCGCCAGCAGCCACCGACTAGCGGGAGCTTCAGGGCAACAGTACGAGCAGTACTTC
CASSHRLAGASGQQYEQYF
>NA|TRBJ2-7|NA|TRBV29-1
TGCAGCGTCGCCTCCCAGAACGAGCAGTACTTC
CSVASQNEQYF
>NA|TRBJ2-4|NA|TRBV4-2
TGTGCCAGCAGCTTGGGGCCAGAAAACATTCAGTACTTC
CASSLGPENIQYF
>NA|TRBJ2-5|TRBD1|TRBV10-3
TGTGCCATCAGCCAATCGACAGGGGCGGCGGAGACCCAGTACTTC
CAISQSTGAAETQYF
>NA|TRBJ1-6|NA|TRBV11-3
TGTGCCAGCAGCACCGACCGGGATTCACCCCTCCACTTT
CASSTDRDSPLHF
>NA|TRBJ2-7|NA|TRBV5-1
TGCGCCAGCAGCTTGAGTTTGGAGGTGGGCGAGCAGTACTTC
CASSLSLEVGEQYF
>few|TRBJ1-5|NA|TRBV6-6
TGTGCCAGCAGCATTGCGGGAGGGGGTTCCAATCAGCCCCAGCATTTT
CASSIAGGGSNQPQHF
>few|TRBJ1-2|NA|TRBV28
TGTGCCAGCAGTTTATCCCAGGGTCGGGTAGGTGGCTACACCTTC
CASSLSQGRVGGYTF
>NA|TRBJ2-5|TRBD2|TRBV5-1
TGCGCCAGCAGCCGTGGGACTAGCGGGAGAGAGACCCAGTACTTC
CASSRGTSGRETQYF
>NA|TRBJ1-2|NA|TRBV25-1
TGTGCCAGCAGTGACGGAAGGTACGGCTACACCTTC
CASSDGRYGYTF
>NA|TRBJ1-4|TRBD1|TRBV14
TGTGCCAGCAGCCAACTGGACAGGATGGCTGAAAAACTGTTTTTT
CASSQLDRMAEKLFF
>NA|TRBJ2-2|TRBD2|TRBV7-6
TGTGCCAGCAGCTCGAAGCGCGGGAGTATGAACACCGGGGAGCTGTTTTTT
CASSSKRGSMNTGELFF
>NA|TRBJ1-4|NA|TRBV5-6
TGTGCCAGCAGCACTATAACAGGGCTCACAACTAATGAAAAACTGTTTTTT
CASSTITGLTTNEKLFF
>NA|TRBJ2-7|NA|TRBV2
TGTGCCAGCAGTGAAAGTCCCAGGGTACCCAACGAGCAGTACTTC
CASSESPRVPNEQYF
>once|TRBJ2-7|TRBD1|TRBV19
TGTGCCAGTAGTGACTCCAGGGGGCAGGGGCAGTACTTC
CASSDSRGQGQYF
>few|TRBJ2-3|TRBD1|TRBV9
TGTGCCAGCAGCGGCTCCCCGGGACAGACAGATACGCAGTATTTT
CASSGSPGQTDTQYF
>NA|TRBJ2-7|NA|TRBV7-2
TGTGCCAGCAGCCTGATCGACGGATACGAGCAGTACTTC
CASSLIDGYEQYF
>NA|TRBJ2-7|NA|TRBV5-1
TGCGCCAGCAGCTGGACCCCCGTGGGCGAGCAGTACTTC
CASSWTPVGEQYF
>NA|TRBJ2-1|NA|TRBV9
TGTGCCAGCAGCGAGTTGGTGGGGAGTGAGCAGTTCTTC
CASSELVGSEQFF
>NA|TRBJ1-1|TRBD1|TRBV7-9
TGTGCCAGCAGCATGGTGGGACAGGGGGCTCGGACTGAAGCTTTCTTT
CASSMVGQGARTEAFF
>NA|TRBJ1-4|NA|TRBV30
TGTGCCTGGAGTCCGACCGGGGGGCTCCGAGGTGAAAAACTGTTTTTT
CAWSPTGGLRGEKLFF
>NA|TRBJ2-7|TRBD1|TRBV27
TGTGCCAGCAGTGTACAGGGGGCCCCGTCCTACGAGCAGTACTTC
CASSVQGAPSYEQYF
>few|TRBJ1-2|NA|TRBV30
TGTGCCTGGGCCCCAGGTATTGGCTACACCTTC
CAWAPGIGYTF
>NA|TRBJ1-1|NA|TRBV6-1
TGTGCCAGCAGTCAGGGACTGAACACTGAAGCTTTCTTT
CASSQGLNTEAFF
>once|TRBJ2-7|TRBD1|TRBV5-1
TGCGCCAGCAGGGTGGACAGGGATCGCGAGCAGTACTTC
CASRVDRDREQYF
>NA|TRBJ2-1|NA|TRBV5-1
TGCGCCAGCAGCTTGGTTGACAATGAGCAGTTCTTC
CASSLVDNEQFF
>NA|TRBJ2-1|NA|TRBV27
TGTGCCAGCAGTCCAGGGGGGTCCTACAATGAGCAGTTCTTC
CASSPGGSYNEQFF
>NA|TRBJ2-5|NA|TRBV5-1
TGCGCCAGCAGCACACTCCCGGGACCCCAGACCCAGTACTTC
CASSTLPGPQTQYF
>NA|TRBJ2-7|TRBD1|TRBV7-9
TGTGCCAGCAGCTACCCCTGGTCGACAGGGGCCTACGAGCAGTACTTC
CASSYPWSTGAYEQYF
>NA|TRBJ1-4|NA|TRBV4-2
TGTGCCAGCAGCCAAGCCCAGACAGAAGGGTATGAAAAACTGTTTTTT
CASSQAQTEGYEKLFF
>NA|TRBJ1-2|NA|TRBV6-6
TGTGCCAGCAGTTACGCGAGGGTAGGCTACACCTTC
CASSYARVGYTF
>NA|TRBJ2-7|NA|TRBV6-5
TGTGCCAGCACCGAAACTGGGGGTGCGTACGAGCAGTACTTC
CASTETGGAYEQYF
>NA|TRBJ2-2|TRBD1|TRBV6-6
TGTGCCAGCATCTACGGACAGGGGGCCTCCGGGGAGCTGTTTTTT
CASIYGQGASGELFF
>NA|TRBJ1-6|NA|TRBV7-9
TGTGCCAGCAGCTCGGGGCTCTCGCCCCTCCACTTT
CASSSGLSPLHF
>NA|TRBJ2-7|NA|TRBV14
TGTGCCAGCAGCCAAGTCCCCCGGGGCGAGCAGTACTTC
CASSQVPRGEQYF
>NA|TRBJ2-7|NA|TRBV7-9
TGTGCCAGCAGCTTAGACTACGAGCAGTACTTC
CASSLDYEQYF
>few|TRBJ1-2|NA|TRBV5-1
TGCGCCAGCAGGTCGGGGCCCCGGGGCCCTCTCGGCTACACCTTC
CASRSGPRGPLGYTF
>NA|TRBJ2-7|NA|TRBV6-6
TGTGCCAGCAGTTACGTCCGAGACGAGCAGTACTTC
CASSYVRDEQYF